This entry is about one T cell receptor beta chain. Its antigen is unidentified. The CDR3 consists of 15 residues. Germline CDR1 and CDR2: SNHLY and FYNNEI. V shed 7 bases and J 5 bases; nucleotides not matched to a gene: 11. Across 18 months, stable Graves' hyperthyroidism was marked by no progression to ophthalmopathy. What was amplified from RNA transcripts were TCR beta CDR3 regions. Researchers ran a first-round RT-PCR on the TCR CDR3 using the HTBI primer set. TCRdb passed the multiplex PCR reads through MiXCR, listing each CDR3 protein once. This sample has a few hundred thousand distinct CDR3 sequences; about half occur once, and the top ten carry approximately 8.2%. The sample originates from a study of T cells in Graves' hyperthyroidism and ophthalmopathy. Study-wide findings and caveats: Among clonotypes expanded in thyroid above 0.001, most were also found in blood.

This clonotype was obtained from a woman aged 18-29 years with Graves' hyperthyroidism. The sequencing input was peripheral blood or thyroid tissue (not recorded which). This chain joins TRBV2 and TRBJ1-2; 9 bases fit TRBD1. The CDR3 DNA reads TGTGCCAGCATTCGACAGGGGGGCGTCATTTATGGCTACACCTTC. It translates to CASIRQGGVIYGYTF.